This record concerns one T cell receptor beta chain sequence. Its antigen is not known. This specimen belongs to a study of T cells after yellow fever vaccination. Study context: Where fractions had low cell numbers, libraries were prepared from them with the SMART-Seq v4 Ultra Low Input RNA kit. Study outcomes and limitations: Booster samples showed a return of most primary-vaccination clones (approximately 96% CD4, approximately 88% CD8). Secondary responses were weaker yet peaked faster, day 5 versus 15.

One entry per CDR3 protein, called by TCRdb with MiXCR from the 5' RACE reads. The sample shows some 560,000 distinct CDR3 sequences, 15% to 20% of them seen only once. Trimming pared 4 bases from V and 1 base from J, leaving 13 bases between. The germline gives CDR1 SGHTA, CDR2 FQGNSA. This CDR3 comprises 15 residues. J is TRBJ2-5 and V is TRBV7-2; maybe TRBD1 (5 bases). This specimen was PBMCs, taken 15 days after the yellow fever booster vaccination. The sequence derives from a man aged 25 to 45 who received the YFV17D yellow fever vaccine. The CDR3 DNA sequence: TGTGCCAGCAGCTCGACAGCTGGTAGCCAAGAGACCCAGTACTTC. This encodes CASSSTAGSQETQYF.